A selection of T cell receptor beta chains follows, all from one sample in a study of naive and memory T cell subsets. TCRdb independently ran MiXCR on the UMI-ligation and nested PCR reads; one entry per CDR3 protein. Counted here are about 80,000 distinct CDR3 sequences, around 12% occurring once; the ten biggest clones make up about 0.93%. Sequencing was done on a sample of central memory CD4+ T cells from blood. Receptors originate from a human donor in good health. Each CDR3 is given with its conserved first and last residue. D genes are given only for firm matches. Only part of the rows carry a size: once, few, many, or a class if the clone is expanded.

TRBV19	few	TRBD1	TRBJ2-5	TGTGCCAGCAGTCGACAGGGGGAAGAGACCCAGTACTTC	CASSRQGEETQYF
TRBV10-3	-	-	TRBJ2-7	TGTGCCATCAGTGAGCAGGGACACCCGGCCTACGAGCAGTACTTC	CAISEQGHPAYEQYF
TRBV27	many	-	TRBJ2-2	TGTGCCAGCAGTTTAAATGCCGGGGAGCTGTTTTTT	CASSLNAGELFF
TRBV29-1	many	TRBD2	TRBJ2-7	TGCAGCGGAAGCGGGAGGGCGGACGAGCAGTACTTC	CSGSGRADEQYF
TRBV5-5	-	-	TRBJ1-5	TGTGCCAGCAGCTTGGAAGGAGGTAGTTTCGCTAGCAATCAGCCCCAGCATTTT	CASSLEGGSFASNQPQHF
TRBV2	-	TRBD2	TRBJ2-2	TGTGCCAGCACCCCCGGGACTAGTCTAACCGGGGAGCTGTTTTTT	CASTPGTSLTGELFF
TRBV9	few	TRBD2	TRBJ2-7	TGTGCCAGCAGCGTAGATCCTAGCGGGAGGTCCTACGAGCAGTACTTC	CASSVDPSGRSYEQYF
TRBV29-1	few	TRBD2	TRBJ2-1	TGCAGCGTTGAAGATTATTCCAGCGGGAGTTACAATGAGCAGTTCTTC	CSVEDYSSGSYNEQFF
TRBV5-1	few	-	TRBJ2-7	TGCGCCAGCAGCAGCCAGGGGGGCGGTAGGAACAACGAGCAGTACTTC	CASSSQGGGRNNEQYF
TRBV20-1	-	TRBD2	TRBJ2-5	TGCAGTGCTAGAACCTCTAGCGGGAGGCGAGAGACCCAGTACTTC	CSARTSSGRRETQYF
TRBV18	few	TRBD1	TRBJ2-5	TGTGCCAGCTCGCCCGGGACAGGACAAGAGACCCAGTACTTC	CASSPGTGQETQYF
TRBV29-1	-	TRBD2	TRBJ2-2	TGCAGCGTTGAAGGGGGCGGGGGGCTGTTTTTT	CSVEGGGGLFF
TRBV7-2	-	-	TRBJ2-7	TGTGCCAGCAGCTTCGGAGGCAGCTCCTACGAGCAGTACTTC	CASSFGGSSYEQYF
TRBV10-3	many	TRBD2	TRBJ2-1	TGTGCCATCAATAAACTAGCGGGAGGGCCCAATGAGCAGTTCTTC	CAINKLAGGPNEQFF
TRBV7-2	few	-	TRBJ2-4	TGTGCCAGCAGCCGAGAGACCAGGGCGTCATACGGCAAAAACATTCAGTACTTC	CASSRETRASYGKNIQYF
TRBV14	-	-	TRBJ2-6	TGTGCCAGCAGCCTGAGCGGTCCACAACTTTCTGGGGCCAACGTCCTGACTTTC	CASSLSGPQLSGANVLTF
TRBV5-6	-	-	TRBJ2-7	TGTGCCAGCAGCTCCCTTTGGGCGGGCTCCCACGAGCAGTACTTC	CASSSLWAGSHEQYF
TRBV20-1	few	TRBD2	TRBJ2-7	TGCAGTGCTAGAGGGGGACTAGCGGCCTACGAGCAGTACTTC	CSARGGLAAYEQYF
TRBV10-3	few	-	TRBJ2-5	TGTGCCATCAGTGAATTCCCCCCAGATCAAGAGACCCAGTACTTC	CAISEFPPDQETQYF
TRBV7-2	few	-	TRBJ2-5	TGTGCCAGCAGCTTATCCCCGGGGGAGACCCAGTACTTC	CASSLSPGETQYF
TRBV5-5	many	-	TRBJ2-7	TGTGCCAGCAGCTTGTTGTATGGGGGCAGCGACGAGCAGTACTTC	CASSLLYGGSDEQYF
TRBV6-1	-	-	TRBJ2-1	TGTGCCAGCTCATACGACGTCGGCAGGCTCTCCTACAATGAGCAGTTCTTC	CASSYDVGRLSYNEQFF
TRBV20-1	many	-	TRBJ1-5	TGCAGTGCTAGAGGGACATTAGGTCAGCCCCAGCATTTT	CSARGTLGQPQHF
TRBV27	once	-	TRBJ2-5	TGTGCCAGCAGTCCCTCGCCGGCTGATGAGACCCAGTACTTC	CASSPSPADETQYF
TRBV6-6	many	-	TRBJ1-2	TGTGCCAGCAGTGCAGGGAGTGGCTATGGCTACACCTTC	CASSAGSGYGYTF
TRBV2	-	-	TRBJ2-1	TGTGCCAGCAGTGAAGAATCGAGGTCGCGGTTCTTC	CASSEESRSRFF
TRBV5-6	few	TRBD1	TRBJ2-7	TGTGCCAGCAGCTTAACCGGGACAGGGACCTACGAGCAGTACTTC	CASSLTGTGTYEQYF
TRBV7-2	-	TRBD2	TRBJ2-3	TGTGCCAGCAGCCGGGGGGGTGGGACTATATCAGATACGCAGTATTTT	CASSRGGGTISDTQYF
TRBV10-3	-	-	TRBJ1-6	TGTGCCATCAGGGATCAACAGGGAGCGCCCAATTCACCCCTCCACTTT	CAIRDQQGAPNSPLHF
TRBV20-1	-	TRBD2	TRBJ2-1	TGCAGTGCGGGACCCGGGACTAGCGGGAGTCAAACGGGGTATGAGCAGTTCTTC	CSAGPGTSGSQTGYEQFF
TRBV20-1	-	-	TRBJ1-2	TGCAGTGCTAGGAGGGACGGAGGCAACTATGGCTACACCTTC	CSARRDGGNYGYTF
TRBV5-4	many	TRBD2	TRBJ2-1	TGTGCCAGCAGCCCGGGGCTAGCGGACAATGAGCAGTTCTTC	CASSPGLADNEQFF
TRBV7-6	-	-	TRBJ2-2	TGTGCCAGCAGCGCGGCGGGGACAGCCAACACCGGGGAGCTGTTTTTT	CASSAAGTANTGELFF
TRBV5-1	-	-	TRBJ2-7	TGCGCCAGCAGCTCGACTAACTACGAGCAGTACTTC	CASSSTNYEQYF
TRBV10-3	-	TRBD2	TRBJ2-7	TGTGCCATCAGTGAGTCGAATATCCTAGCGGGAGACGAGCAGTACTTC	CAISESNILAGDEQYF
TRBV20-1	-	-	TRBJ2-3	TGCAGTGCTAGAGGCCCCGCGCGAGGGGTCAGTGATACGCAGTATTTT	CSARGPARGVSDTQYF
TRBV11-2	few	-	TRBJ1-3	TGTGCCAGCAGCTTAGCTCAGGGAAGGAACACCATATATTTT	CASSLAQGRNTIYF
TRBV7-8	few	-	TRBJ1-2	TGTGCCAGCAGCTGGCGGACAGAAGTCTATGGCTACACCTTC	CASSWRTEVYGYTF